This T cell receptor (beta chain) stems from a study of cytomegalovirus exposure and HLA in healthy donors. The PCR made use of 60 Vbeta and 13 Jbeta primers. Here immunoSEQ multiplex PCR was the method, and the copy in TCRdb shows in-frame clones only, minus some. The sample has around 25,000 clones, 79% seen once. Losses at the gene ends were 4 bases for V and 1 base for J; bases not matched to a gene: 10. Germline CDR1 SGHKS, CDR2 YYEKEE (reference sequence). CDR3 length: 17 residues. The V and J genes are TRBV5-5 and TRBJ1-3, with 8 bases that match TRBD1. The receptor comes from a male donor in good health and CMV-seronegative. The sample comprised PBMCs. Here the CDR3 DNA reads TGTGCCAGCAGCGGGGGGACAGGAGGAAGGTCTGGAAACACCATATATTTT. Amino acid sequence: CASSGGTGGRSGNTIYF.